The 3 T cell receptor beta chains below come from one sample, sequenced in a study of blood T cell repertoires in COVID-19. Clones were read by immunoSEQ multiplex PCR, and TCRdb kept only the in-frame ones, dropping some. The sample consists of fewer than 200,000 clones, 76% of them appearing once. Sequencing used peripheral blood. The receptors come from a woman at least 80 years old with acute or convalescent COVID-19.

This clone was seen only once. The chain couples TRBV7-2 to TRBJ2-5, with a weak D call TRBD2 (7 bases). Trimming shortened V by 3 bases and J by 5 bases, and 16 bases separated the two germline ends. Germline V gene sequence: CDR1 SGHTA, CDR2 FQGNSA. There are 15 residues in the CDR3. The DNA of the CDR3 is TGTGCCAGCAGCTTTATTCGGGGGGCCGGTGAGACCCAGTACTTC. Translation gives CASSFIRGAGETQYF. The variable domain in full, completed from reference TRBV7-2 and TRBJ2-5, reads GAGVSQSPSNKVTEKGKDVELRCDPISGHTALYWYRQSLGQGLEFLIYFQGNSAPDKSGLPSDRFSAERTGGSVSTLTIQRTQQEDSAVYLCASSFIRGAGETQYFGPGTRLLVL.

This clone showed up just once. The chain has TRBV3-1 (or the pseudogene TRBV3-2) and TRBJ1-2; D is unresolved. Per germline, CDR1 LGHDT and CDR2 YNNKEL (reference sequence). V lost 5 bases and J 2 bases, leaving 12 bases between the germline ends. This CDR3 contains 14 residues. This chain's CDR3 is CASSTEGRNYGYTF. CDR3 DNA sequence: TGTGCCAGCAGCACGGAGGGTAGAAACTATGGCTACACCTTC.

This chain joins TRBV7-9 and TRBJ2-5; 8 bases line up with TRBD2. Looked up from germline, CDR1 is SEHNR and CDR2 is FQNEAQ (reference sequence). V lost 7 bases to trimming and J lost 5 bases; unmatched junction nucleotides: 9. The CDR3 is 14 residues long. CDR3 sequence reads: CASTPGLAVETQYF. For the CDR3, the DNA is TGTGCCAGCACCCCCGGACTAGCAGTGGAGACCCAGTACTTC.